A selection of T cell receptor beta chains follows, all from one sample in a study of cytomegalovirus exposure and HLA in healthy donors. TCRdb's table, derived via immunoSEQ multiplex PCR, lists solely in-frame clones and lacks some. The table includes hundreds of thousands of clones, approximately 88% detected once. Sequencing was performed on PBMCs. All receptors derive from a woman under 30 in good health and CMV-seronegative. CDR3s include the opening cysteine and the closing phenylalanine or tryptophan. Fields, in order: D gene, V gene, J gene, clone size, CDR3 DNA, CDR3 protein. The D gene is left open where the match is weak. Not all rows give a size; the values are once, few, many and, for expanded clones, a class.

>TRBD1|TRBV7-2|TRBJ2-7|NA
TGTGCCAGCAGCTTAGGAGTGGGACAGACCTCCTCCTACGAGCAGTACTTC
CASSLGVGQTSSYEQYF
>NA|TRBV28|TRBJ1-2|NA
TGTGCCAGCAGTTTAATAGGGGACTATGGCTACACCTTC
CASSLIGDYGYTF
>TRBD2|TRBV28|TRBJ2-6|NA
TGTGCCAGCAGACCGGGAGTGTCCAAGGGCGGGAGGAGGGGGGCCAACGTCCTGACTTTC
CASRPGVSKGGRRGANVLTF
>NA|TRBV7-2|TRBJ2-7|NA
TGTGCCAGCAGCTCACGGGGGTACGAGCAGTACTTC
CASSSRGYEQYF
>NA|TRBV27|TRBJ2-7|NA
TGTGCCAGCAGTAGTCTAAGCCCTACGTACGAGCAGTACTTC
CASSSLSPTYEQYF
>NA|TRBV6-5|TRBJ2-7|NA
TGTGCCAGCAGTTGGACTAGGGGGAGCGCGACCTACGAGCAGTACTTC
CASSWTRGSATYEQYF
>NA|TRBV4-1|TRBJ2-7|once
TGCGCCAGCAGCCACAACGCGCTAGGGGAAGATGACGAGCAGTACTTC
CASSHNALGEDDEQYF
>NA|TRBV29-1|TRBJ2-1|NA
TGCAGCGCTCATCCCGGGACTCCATATTATGGGCAGTTCTTC
CSAHPGTPYYGQFF
>NA|TRBV6-1|TRBJ1-4|NA
TGTGCCAGCAGTGGTGGACATCCAACTAATGAAAAACTGTTTTTT
CASSGGHPTNEKLFF
>TRBD1|TRBV15|TRBJ1-4|NA
TGTGCCACCAGCAGCCTAACAGGGGTAAATGAAAAACTGTTTTTT
CATSSLTGVNEKLFF
>NA|TRBV25-1|TRBJ2-1|few
TGTGCCAGCAGTGAATCCGCGGACTCCTACAATGAGCAGTTCTTC
CASSESADSYNEQFF
>TRBD2|TRBV9|TRBJ2-3|once
TGTGCCAGCAGCGCTAGCGGGGGGCGCACAGATACGCAGTATTTT
CASSASGGRTDTQYF
>NA|TRBV7-2|TRBJ1-2|NA
TGTGCCAGCAGCTTAGACAGCCTAAATTTCTATGGCTACACCTTC
CASSLDSLNFYGYTF
>NA|TRBV5-1|TRBJ2-5|NA
TGCGCCAGCAGCCTAGACCAGGGCGAGACCCAGTACTTC
CASSLDQGETQYF
>TRBD1|TRBV19|TRBJ1-1|once
TGTGCCAGTAGTTGGAAAACAGGGGGGAGGACTGAAGCTTTCTTT
CASSWKTGGRTEAFF
>NA|TRBV25-1|TRBJ1-2|few
TGTGCCAGCAGTGGAGGAGCTTATGGCTACACCTTC
CASSGGAYGYTF
>TRBD2|TRBV5-1|TRBJ2-2|NA
TGCGCCAGCACAGGAACTAGCGGACCCACCGGGGAGCTGTTTTTT
CASTGTSGPTGELFF
>TRBD1|TRBV2|TRBJ2-2|NA
TGTGCCAGCAGTGATCCCGGGACAGGGACCGGGGAGCTGTTTTTT
CASSDPGTGTGELFF
>NA|TRBV6-1|TRBJ2-3|NA
TGTGCCAGCAGTGAAGAGGTTTTACCAGGTACGCAGTATTTT
CASSEEVLPGTQYF
>NA|TRBV30|TRBJ2-2|NA
TGTGCCTGGAGTAACAGGAACACCGGGGAGCTGTTTTTT
CAWSNRNTGELFF
>NA|TRBV6-5|TRBJ2-7|NA
TGTGCCAGCAGGAGCACAGACACGTCGTCGCAGTACTTC
CASRSTDTSSQYF
>TRBD2|TRBV7-2|TRBJ2-7|NA
TGTGCCAGCAGCTTTAGGCCAGGGACTAACGAGCAGTACTTC
CASSFRPGTNEQYF
>TRBD1|TRBV6-4|TRBJ2-7|NA
TGTGCCAGCACTAACAAACGACAGGGGTCCTACGAGCAGTACTTC
CASTNKRQGSYEQYF
>TRBD1|TRBV25-1|TRBJ2-7|NA
TGTGCCAGCAGGGATTCCGACAGGGATGCATACGAGCAGTACTTC
CASRDSDRDAYEQYF
>TRBD2|TRBV7-8|TRBJ2-7|NA
TGTGCCAGCAGCTTTCTGACGCCGGCTAGCGGGTCCTCCTACGAGCAGTACTTC
CASSFLTPASGSSYEQYF
>TRBD1|TRBV28|TRBJ2-5|NA
TGTGCCAGCAGTTTAGACAGGGGTGGATGGGAGACCCAGTACTTC
CASSLDRGGWETQYF